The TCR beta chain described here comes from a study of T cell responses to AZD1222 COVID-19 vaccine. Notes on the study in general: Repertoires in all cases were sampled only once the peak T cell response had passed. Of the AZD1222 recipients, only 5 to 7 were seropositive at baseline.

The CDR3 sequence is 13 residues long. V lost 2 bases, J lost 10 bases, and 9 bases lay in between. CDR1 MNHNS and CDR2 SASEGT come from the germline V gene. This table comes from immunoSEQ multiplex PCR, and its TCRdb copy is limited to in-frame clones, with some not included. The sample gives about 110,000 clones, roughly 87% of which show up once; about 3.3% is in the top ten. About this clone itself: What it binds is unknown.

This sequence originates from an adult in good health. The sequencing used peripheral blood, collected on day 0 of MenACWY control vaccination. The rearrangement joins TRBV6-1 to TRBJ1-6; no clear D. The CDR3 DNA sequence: TGTGCCAGCAGTGAATCTATGGGCTCACCCCTCCACTTT. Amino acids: CASSESMGSPLHF.